The rows below give T cell receptor beta chains drawn from one sample of a study of blood T cell repertoires in COVID-19. The data were produced by immunoSEQ multiplex PCR, yet TCRdb's version contains in-frame clones alone and is incomplete. The data contain about 94,000 clones, 80% of them seen just once; the ten biggest clones take up around 21%. Material for sequencing was peripheral blood. The receptors stem from a woman older than 75 with acute or convalescent COVID-19. Both conserved end residues are part of each CDR3. The D gene is left open where the match is weak. Rows give clone size only sometimes, using once, few, many, or a class for an expanded clone.

>TRBD2|TRBJ2-7|TRBV5-4|.
CASSSGLAGVYEQYF
TGTGCCAGCAGCTCAGGACTAGCGGGGGTGTACGAGCAGTACTTC
>TRBD1|TRBJ2-6|TRBV7-6|.
CASSLVPSGGTSGANVLTF
TGTGCCAGCAGCTTAGTTCCGTCAGGGGGCACCTCTGGGGCCAACGTCCTGACTTTC
>.|TRBJ1-2|TRBV5-1|.
CASSLADSRYGYTF
TGCGCCAGCAGCTTGGCTGACAGCCGCTATGGCTACACCTTC
>TRBD1|TRBJ2-1|TRBV2|.
CASSKLGQGPYNEQFF
TGTGCCAGCAGTAAACTGGGACAGGGCCCCTACAATGAGCAGTTCTTC
>TRBD2|TRBJ2-1|TRBV9|.
CASSVVPPGLAGEDEQFF
TGTGCCAGCAGCGTAGTCCCCCCTGGGCTAGCGGGAGAAGATGAGCAGTTCTTC
>.|TRBJ1-5|TRBV5-5|.
CASSWAPDQPQHF
TGTGCCAGCAGCTGGGCGCCCGATCAGCCCCAGCATTTT
>.|TRBJ2-1|TRBV5-8|.
CASSLYSFDNEQFF
TGTGCCAGCAGCTTGTACAGTTTCGACAATGAGCAGTTCTTC
>.|TRBJ2-7|TRBV20-1|once
CSAGSAYEQYF
TGCAGTGCTGGGAGCGCTTACGAGCAGTACTTC
>.|TRBJ1-6|TRBV5-4|.
CASSLQGDNSPLHF
TGTGCCAGCAGCTTGCAAGGGGATAATTCACCCCTCCACTTT
>TRBD1|TRBJ1-5|TRBV2|.
CASSRDSPSNQPQHF
TGTGCCAGCAGCCGGGACAGTCCCAGCAATCAGCCCCAGCATTTT
>.|TRBJ2-7|TRBV18|.
CASSRPGSSYEQYF
TGTGCCAGCTCCCGCCCCGGGAGCTCCTACGAGCAGTACTTC
>.|TRBJ1-2|TRBV6-5|.
CASSYRVAEGYGYTF
TGTGCCAGCAGTTACAGGGTGGCAGAGGGCTATGGCTACACCTTC
>.|TRBJ1-4|TRBV19|.
CASSIQQSSSTNEKLFF
TGTGCCAGTAGTATTCAACAGAGTAGTTCAACTAATGAAAAACTGTTTTTT
>.|TRBJ1-1|TRBV19|.
CASSILGGTVNTEAFF
TGTGCCAGTAGTATCCTTGGGGGGACGGTGAACACTGAAGCTTTCTTT
>.|TRBJ2-2|TRBV10-2|.
CASSDGQMGTGELFF
TGCGCCAGCAGTGACGGACAGATGGGGACCGGGGAGCTGTTTTTT
>.|TRBJ2-6|TRBV5-1|once
CASTQGTWSGANVLTF
TGCGCCAGCACCCAGGGTACCTGGTCTGGGGCCAACGTCCTGACTTTC
>.|TRBJ2-7|TRBV30|.
CATGGLGYEQYF
TGTGCCACCGGGGGGCTAGGCTACGAGCAGTACTTC
>TRBD1|TRBJ2-7|TRBV10-1|few
CASSPQQGHEQYF
TGCGCCAGCAGTCCTCAACAGGGGCACGAGCAGTACTTC
>.|TRBJ2-7|TRBV7-2|.
CASSLAAQQGYEQYF
TGTGCCAGCAGCTTAGCGGCCCAACAGGGCTACGAGCAGTACTTC
>TRBD1|TRBJ1-3|TRBV7-9|.
CASSRTGDSGNTIYF
TGTGCCAGCAGCAGGACAGGGGACTCTGGAAACACCATATATTTT
>.|TRBJ2-7|TRBV5-1|.
CASSPSTGTYEQYF
TGCGCCAGCAGCCCCAGCACAGGGACCTACGAGCAGTACTTC
>TRBD2|TRBJ2-5|TRBV15|.
CATSIDGGALETQYF
TGTGCCACCAGCATTGACGGGGGGGCCCTAGAGACCCAGTACTTC
>.|TRBJ1-6|TRBV7-8|.
CASSLRQRNSPLHF
TGTGCCAGCAGCTTAAGACAGAGAAATTCACCCCTCCACTTT
>TRBD1|TRBJ2-2|TRBV3-1/TRBV3-2|.
CASSQETRQGGTGELFF
TGTGCCAGCAGCCAAGAAACCCGACAGGGGGGCACCGGGGAGCTGTTTTTT
>TRBD1|TRBJ2-6|TRBV14|.
CASSQTGGANGANVLTF
TGTGCCAGCAGCCAAACAGGGGGCGCGAATGGGGCCAACGTCCTGACTTTC
>.|TRBJ1-1|TRBV4-2|.
CASSQERNRENTEAFF
TGTGCCAGCAGCCAAGAGAGAAACAGAGAGAACACTGAAGCTTTCTTT
>.|TRBJ1-4|TRBV7-2|.
CASSLTGTANEKLFF
TGTGCCAGCAGCCTTACAGGGACCGCTAATGAAAAACTGTTTTTT
>TRBD2|TRBJ2-1|TRBV5-1|few
CASSLDAGVTYNEQFF
TGCGCCAGCAGCTTGGACGCGGGAGTCACCTACAATGAGCAGTTCTTC
>.|TRBJ2-7|TRBV4-1|.
CASSLDSYYEQYF
TGCGCCAGCAGTTTGGACAGCTACTACGAGCAGTACTTC
>TRBD2|TRBJ2-7|TRBV7-2|.
CASSSQVWGGSSYEQYF
TGTGCCAGCAGCTCCCAGGTCTGGGGGGGGAGCTCCTACGAGCAGTACTTC
>.|TRBJ2-1|TRBV7-8|.
CASSRHRTVSYNEQFF
TGTGCCAGCAGCCGACATAGGACAGTCTCCTACAATGAGCAGTTCTTC
>TRBD1|TRBJ1-5|TRBV19|.
CASDFLRDRGQGQPQHF
TGTGCCAGTGACTTTCTACGGGACAGGGGGCAAGGACAGCCCCAGCATTTT
>TRBD2|TRBJ2-3|TRBV9|.
CASSVDGGYSTDTQYF
TGTGCCAGCAGCGTAGACGGGGGGTACAGCACAGATACGCAGTATTTT
>TRBD1|TRBJ1-2|TRBV28|few
CASMDRANYGYTF
TGTGCCAGCATGGACAGGGCTAACTATGGCTACACCTTC
>.|TRBJ2-5|TRBV7-2|.
CASSSEGGGETQYF
TGTGCCAGCAGCTCCGAGGGGGGAGGGGAGACCCAGTACTTC
>TRBD2|TRBJ2-2|TRBV18|once
CASSPYSGRAGTGELFF
TGTGCCAGCTCACCGTATAGCGGGAGGGCCGGCACCGGGGAGCTGTTTTTT
>.|TRBJ2-2|TRBV7-9|.
CASSLSGSIRTGELFF
TGTGCCAGCAGCTTATCAGGATCAATCAGAACCGGGGAGCTGTTTTTT